What follows are 21 T cell receptor beta chains derived from one specimen sequenced in a study of blood T cell repertoires in COVID-19. Produced via immunoSEQ multiplex PCR; TCRdb's table is partial and in-frame only. The repertoire holds around 100,000 clones, with 89% as singletons. The sample consisted of peripheral blood. Every receptor here comes from a woman of 80 years or more in a cohort sampled during active COVID-19.

This clone was counted between two and nine times. This rearrangement joins TRBV6-6 to TRBJ2-7, with D maybe TRBD2 (7 bases). The CDR3 consists of 17 residues. Germline CDR1 MNHNY, CDR2 SVGAGI (reference sequence). V shed 5 bases and J shed 4 bases, with 24 bases lying between them. The CDR3 loop reads CASSPQSGGASSYEQYF. The CDR3 nucleotides read TGTGCCAGCAGTCCCCAATCGGGGGGCGCATCTTCTTACGAGCAGTACTTC.

The rearrangement joins TRBV9 to TRBJ2-5; D unclear. This CDR3 is 14 amino acids long. The germline V gene has CDR1 SGDLS and CDR2 YYNGEE. The germline V and J ends were trimmed by 0 bases and 5 bases, with 11 bases remaining between them. CDR3 loop: CASSVAPLAETQYF. As DNA, the CDR3 is TGTGCCAGCAGCGTAGCTCCCCTTGCGGAGACCCAGTACTTC.

There are a few counts of this clone. Written as DNA, the CDR3 is TGTGCCAGCAGAGCTCTAGCGGGGGCCGGAGAGACCCAGTACTTC. It specifies CASRALAGAGETQYF. This chain links TRBV27 with TRBJ2-5; 10 nucleotides match TRBD2. V lost 6 bases, J lost 4 bases, and 8 bases stayed unmatched. Germline-derived CDR1 and CDR2 are MNHEY and SMNVEV (reference sequence). The CDR3 consists of 15 residues.

This clone came up a few times. The rearrangement joins TRBV23-1 to TRBJ2-4; D unclear. TRBV23-1 qualifies as an ORF whose function is uncertain. The CDR3 length is 14 residues. V dropped 3 bases and J dropped 1 base, with 7 bases sitting between them. As DNA, the CDR3 is TGCGCCAGCAGTCACCAGGCCGCCAAAAACATTCAGTACTTC. Its protein is CASSHQAAKNIQYF.

This chain connects TRBV5-5 to TRBJ2-1, with 8 bases matching TRBD1. Losses at the gene ends were 0 bases for V and 5 bases for J; bases not matched to a gene: 4. Germline V gives CDR1 SGHKS, CDR2 YYEKEE (reference sequence). The CDR3 loop spans 15 amino acids. CDR3 protein: CASSLAGTGHNEQFF. CDR3 bases: TGTGCCAGCAGCTTGGCCGGGACAGGACACAATGAGCAGTTCTTC.

This chain connects TRBV15 to TRBJ2-6, with 7 bases identical to TRBD2. The CDR3 has 19 residues. The J segment lost 3 bases and the V segment lost 4 bases, leaving 15 bases of the junction unmatched. CDR1 LNHNV and CDR2 YYDKDF come from the germline V gene (reference sequence). The CDR3 DNA reads TGTGCCACCAGCACCCTCGGATGGGAGGGAGTTGGTGGGGCCAACGTCCTGACTTTC. It specifies CATSTLGWEGVGGANVLTF. The full variable domain, with the rest looked up from reference TRBV15 and TRBJ2-6, is DAMVIQNPRYQVTQFGKPVTLSCSQTLNHNVMYWYQQKSSQAPKLLFHYYDKDFNNEADTPDNFQSRRPNTSFCFLDIRSPGLGDTAMYLCATSTLGWEGVGGANVLTFGAGSRLTVL.

The genes are TRBV4-2 and TRBJ2-6, with 12 nucleotides matching TRBD1. Per the germline V gene, CDR1 is LGHNA and CDR2 is YNFKEQ. This CDR3 region has 15 residues. J lost 11 bases, V lost 1 base, and 3 bases had no gene match. In nucleotides, the CDR3 is TGTGCCAGCAGCCAAGTGGGACAGGGGGCGGACGTCCTGACTTTC. This codes for CASSQVGQGADVLTF.

The chain couples TRBV27 to TRBJ2-5; possible D gene TRBD2, 5 bases. Germline V lookup: CDR1 MNHEY, CDR2 SMNVEV (reference sequence). The CDR3 has 15 residues. V lost 6 bases, J lost 1 base, and 15 bases lay in between. The CDR3 DNA reads TGTGCCAGCAGCCAACCCGGGGTTTTCCAAGAGACCCAGTACTTC. Its protein is CASSQPGVFQETQYF.

V and J are TRBV10-3 and TRBJ1-2, with D perhaps matching TRBD1 (6 bases). The V end lost 7 bases, the J end lost 6 bases, and 30 bases lay between the germline ends. This CDR3 region has 18 residues. Germline V CDR1 and CDR2: ENHRY, SYGVKD. CDR3 sequence (DNA): TGTGCCATCAACCAAGCCGGGACACGGGAAGGCGTGTGGGATGGCTACACCTTC. Its translation is CAINQAGTREGVWDGYTF.

The chain couples TRBV20-1 to TRBJ2-1; 8 positions match TRBD2. The germline gives CDR1 DFQATT, CDR2 SNEGSKA (reference sequence). Unmatched junction bases numbered 10, after V lost 3 bases and J lost 3 bases. The CDR3 sequence is 16 residues long. CDR3 nucleotides: TGCAGTGCTAGTAAGGGTACGGGACTAGTCTACAATGAGCAGTTCTTC. It specifies CSASKGTGLVYNEQFF.

This clone was found a few times. The rearrangement uses TRBV19 and TRBJ1-2; no reliable D call. Germline V gives CDR1 LNHDA, CDR2 SQIVND (reference sequence). This CDR3 is 16 amino acids long. V was pared by 1 base and J by 4 bases, with 16 bases between. DNA for the CDR3: TGTGCCAGTAGTATAGGTAACAGTATGGGAGGCTATGGCTACACCTTC. Translation gives CASSIGNSMGGYGYTF.

V and J are TRBV5-1 and TRBJ2-7; D possibly corresponds to TRBD1 (5 bases). V lost 0 bases, J lost 6 bases, and 10 bases lay in between. Germline-derived CDR1 and CDR2 are SGHRS and YFSETQ. The CDR3 runs to 13 residues. CDR3 sequence reads: CASSLGGRTEQYF. The CDR3 nucleotides are TGCGCCAGCAGCTTGGGGGGCAGGACCGAGCAGTACTTC.

The chain has TRBV24-1 and TRBJ1-5; TRBD1 might be the D (6 bases). The V end lost 3 bases, the J end lost 6 bases, and 11 bases lay between the germline ends. The CDR3 has 14 amino acids. Germline assignment: CDR1 KGHDR and CDR2 SFDVKD. CDR3: CATSDAGVSQPQHF. The CDR3, as DNA: TGTGCCACCAGTGATGCAGGGGTTAGTCAGCCCCAGCATTTT.

The chain joins TRBV4-1 to TRBJ2-7, with 9 bases matching TRBD2. Germline V gives CDR1 MGHRA, CDR2 YSYEKL. CDR3 size: 15 residues. Germline trimming cut 3 bases from V and 4 bases from J; bases unmatched to any gene: 7. Here the CDR3 DNA reads TGCGCCAGCAGCCAGGGCCTAGCGGGACCGTACGAGCAGTACTTC. Protein sequence: CASSQGLAGPYEQYF.

The V gene is TRBV5-1, the J gene TRBJ1-1; 7 bases line up with TRBD1. This CDR3 comprises 16 residues. Germline values: CDR1 SGHRS, CDR2 YFSETQ. V lost 2 bases, J lost 0 bases, and 7 bases stayed unmatched. CDR3 sequence reads: CASSLDGTAMNTEAFF. The CDR3, as DNA: TGCGCCAGCAGCTTAGACGGGACAGCCATGAACACTGAAGCTTTCTTT.

V usage is TRBV3-1 (or the pseudogene TRBV3-2) and J usage is TRBJ2-2, with 8 bases that match TRBD1. V gave up 0 bases and J gave up 7 bases; unmatched junction bases: 13. Per the germline V gene, CDR1 is LGHDT and CDR2 is YNNKEL (reference sequence). CDR3 length: 18 residues. The CDR3 loop is CASSQDWGRQGAGGELFF. CDR3 nucleotide sequence: TGTGCCAGCAGCCAAGATTGGGGTCGGCAGGGGGCCGGCGGGGAGCTGTTTTTT.

This clone was recorded a few times. The chain joins TRBV20-1 to TRBJ2-1; D may be TRBD1 (5 bases). Germline lookup yields CDR1 DFQATT and CDR2 SNEGSKA (reference sequence). The CDR3 spans 11 residues. The V gene lost 7 bases and the J gene lost 7 bases, with 11 bases spanning the gap. For the CDR3, the DNA is TGCAGTGTGCAGGGAACTAATGAGCAGTTCTTC. Translation gives CSVQGTNEQFF.

This clone has a single count. This chain uses TRBV28 with TRBJ2-7; TRBD2 matches 7 bases. V gave up 5 bases and J gave up 2 bases; unmatched junction bases: 3. The V gene's germline CDR1 is MDHEN and CDR2 SYDVKM. The CDR3 consists of 13 residues. This CDR3 reads CASSRLATYEQYF. The DNA of the CDR3 is TGTGCCAGCAGTAGACTAGCAACCTACGAGCAGTACTTC.

The chain recombines TRBV6-5 with TRBJ2-7; tentatively, D is TRBD2 (6 bases). This CDR3 contains 15 residues. Germline values: CDR1 MNHEY, CDR2 SVGAGI. The germline V and J ends were trimmed by 6 bases and 0 bases, with 15 bases remaining between them. CDR3 coding DNA: TGTGCCAGCAGGGGGCTGGAGGAGGGCTCCTACGAGCAGTACTTC. Amino acid sequence: CASRGLEEGSYEQYF.

The chain carries TRBV5-1 and TRBJ2-3, with 11 bases that match TRBD2. The V gene end was trimmed by 1 base and the J gene end by 3 bases; junction bases not matched to a gene: 1. Germline V lookup: CDR1 SGHRS, CDR2 YFSETQ. The CDR3 runs to 15 residues. The CDR3 sequence: CASSLSSGGTDTQYF. In nucleotides, the CDR3 is TGCGCCAGCAGCTTGTCTAGCGGGGGGACAGATACGCAGTATTTT.

This chain joins TRBV28 and TRBJ2-2; 9 bases match TRBD1. Trimming at V came to 7 bases and at J to 5 bases, leaving 11 bases not matched to a gene. There are 16 residues in the CDR3. Germline lookup yields CDR1 MDHEN and CDR2 SYDVKM. CDR3 protein: CASNSPGQGQTGELFF. Written as DNA, the CDR3 is TGTGCCAGCAACTCACCGGGACAGGGTCAAACCGGGGAGCTGTTTTTT.